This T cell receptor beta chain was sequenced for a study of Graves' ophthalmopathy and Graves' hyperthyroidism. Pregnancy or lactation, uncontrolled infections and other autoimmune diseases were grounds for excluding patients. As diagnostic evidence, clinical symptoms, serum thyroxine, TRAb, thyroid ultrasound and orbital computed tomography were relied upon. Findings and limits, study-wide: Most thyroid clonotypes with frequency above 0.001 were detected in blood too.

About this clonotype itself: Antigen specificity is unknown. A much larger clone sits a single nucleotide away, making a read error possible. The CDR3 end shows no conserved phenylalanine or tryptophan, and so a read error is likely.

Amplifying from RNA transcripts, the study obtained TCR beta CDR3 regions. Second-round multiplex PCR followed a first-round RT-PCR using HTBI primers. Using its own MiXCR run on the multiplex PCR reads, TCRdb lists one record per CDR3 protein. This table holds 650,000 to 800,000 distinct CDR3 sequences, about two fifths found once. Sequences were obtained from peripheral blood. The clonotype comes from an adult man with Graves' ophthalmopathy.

The CDR3 sequence: CASSPLTWTGANTEAFS. CDR3 nucleotides: TGTGCCAGTAGCCCACTGACGTGGACAGGGGCAAACACTGAAGCTTTCTCT. The rearrangement uses TRBV25-1 and TRBJ1-1, with 9 bases aligning to TRBD1. The germline V gene encodes CDR1 MGHDK and CDR2 SYGVNS. V lost 9 bases and J lost 2; bases outside the gene matches: 16. This CDR3 has 17 residues.